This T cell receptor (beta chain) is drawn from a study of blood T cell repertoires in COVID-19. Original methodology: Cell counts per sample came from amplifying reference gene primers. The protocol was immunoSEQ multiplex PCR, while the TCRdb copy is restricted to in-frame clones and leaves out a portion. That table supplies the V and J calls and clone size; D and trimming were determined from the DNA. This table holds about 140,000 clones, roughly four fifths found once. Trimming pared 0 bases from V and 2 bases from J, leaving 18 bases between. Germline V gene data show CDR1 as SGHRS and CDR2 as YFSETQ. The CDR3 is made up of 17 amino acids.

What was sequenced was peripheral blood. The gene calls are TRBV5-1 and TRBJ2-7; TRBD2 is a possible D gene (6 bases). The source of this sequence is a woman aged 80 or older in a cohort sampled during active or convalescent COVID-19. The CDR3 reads CASSLEVRLARAYEQYF. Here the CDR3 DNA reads TGCGCCAGCAGCTTGGAAGTTCGGCTAGCGAGGGCCTACGAGCAGTACTTC. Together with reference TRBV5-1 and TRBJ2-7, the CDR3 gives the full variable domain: KAGVTQTPRYLIKTRGQQVTLSCSPISGHRSVSWYQQTPGQGLQFLFEYFSETQRNKGNFPGRFSGRQFSNSRSEMNVSTLELGDSALYLCASSLEVRLARAYEQYFGPGTRLTVT.